This T cell receptor (beta chain) was retrieved from a study of PD-L1 blockade in urothelial cancer. Study-wide results and caveats: Where pretreatment blood TCR clonality fell below the median, better survival was predicted.

To note about this clone: Its target is not known.

Generated by immunoSEQ multiplex PCR, the TCRdb table keeps only in-frame clones and is missing some. This table has about 52,000 clones, more than 75% appearing once. The CDR3 is 16 residues long. Germline trimming cut 0 bases from V and 4 bases from J; bases unmatched to any gene: 6. Germline V CDR1 and CDR2: SGHNT, YYREEE (reference sequence). The time point here: pretreatment peripheral blood. The sample in question was PBMCs, obtained around atezolizumab (anti-PD-L1) treatment. The rearrangement uses TRBV5-4 and TRBJ1-2; TRBD1 aligns across 10 bases. This clonotype was obtained from a man over 45 with urothelial cancer. The CDR3 nucleotides are TGTGCCAGCAGCTTGGGAGGACAGGGGGGGATCTATGGCTACACCTTC. Its protein product is CASSLGGQGGIYGYTF.